This TCR beta chain was captured in a study of T cell changes during pregnancy in multiple sclerosis. TCRdb keeps only in-frame clones here, not all; method: immunoSEQ multiplex PCR. The data contain about 60,000 clones, approximately 95% of them seen just once; the ten biggest clones take up more than 3%. CDR3 length equals 14 residues. V lost 5 bases, J lost 5 bases, and 8 bases stayed unmatched. CDR1 is MNHNY and CDR2 is SVGAGI in the germline V gene (reference sequence). The sequencing used CD8+ T cells from peripheral blood mononuclear cells, collected in the second trimester of pregnancy. The genes are TRBV6-6 and TRBJ2-5, with 7 nucleotides matching TRBD2. This receptor was identified in a female donor with multiple sclerosis, enrolled in a pregnancy study. The CDR3 is CASSTWEGRETQYF. Written as DNA, the CDR3 is TGTGCCAGCAGTACCTGGGAGGGCCGGGAGACCCAGTACTTC.